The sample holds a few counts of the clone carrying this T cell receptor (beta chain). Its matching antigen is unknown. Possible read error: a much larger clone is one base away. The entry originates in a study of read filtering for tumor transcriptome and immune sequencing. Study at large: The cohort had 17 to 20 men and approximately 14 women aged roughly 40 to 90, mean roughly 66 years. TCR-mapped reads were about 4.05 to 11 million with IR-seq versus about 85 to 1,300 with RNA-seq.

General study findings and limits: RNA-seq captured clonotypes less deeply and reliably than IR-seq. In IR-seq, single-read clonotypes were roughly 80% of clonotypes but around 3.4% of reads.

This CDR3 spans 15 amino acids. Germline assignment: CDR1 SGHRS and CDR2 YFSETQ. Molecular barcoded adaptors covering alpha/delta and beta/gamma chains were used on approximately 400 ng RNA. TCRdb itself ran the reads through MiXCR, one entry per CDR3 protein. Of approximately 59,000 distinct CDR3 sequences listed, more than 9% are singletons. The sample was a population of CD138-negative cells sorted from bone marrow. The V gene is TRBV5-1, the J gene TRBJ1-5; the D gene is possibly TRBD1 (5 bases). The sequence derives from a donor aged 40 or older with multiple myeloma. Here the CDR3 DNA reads TGCGCCAGCAGCTGGGAGGGGATTAGCGATCAGCCCCAGCATTTT. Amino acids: CASSWEGISDQPQHF. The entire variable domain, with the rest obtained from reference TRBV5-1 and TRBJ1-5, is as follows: KAGVTQTPRYLIKTRGQQVTLSCSPISGHRSVSWYQQTPGQGLQFLFEYFSETQRNKGNFPGRFSGRQFSNSRSEMNVSTLELGDSALYLCASSWEGISDQPQHFGDGTRLSIL.